Listed here are 14 T cell receptor beta chains from one sample, sequenced in a study of T cell responses to AZD1222 COVID-19 vaccine. Data came from immunoSEQ multiplex PCR; TCRdb stores just in-frame clones and leaves some out. Of some 180,000 clones in the sample, approximately 92% were seen once. The input for sequencing was peripheral blood, taken 28 days after the second dose of the MenACWY control vaccine. All receptors derive from an adult who received the MenACWY meningococcal vaccine as a control.

The chain combines TRBV2 with TRBJ2-3; D may correspond to TRBD1 or TRBD2 (5 bases each). The CDR3 is made up of 16 amino acids. V was shortened by 4 bases and J by 0 bases, with 14 bases between the two germline ends. CDR1 and CDR2 from the germline V gene are SNHLY and FYNNEI. CDR3 sequence reads: CASSGGTGFSTDTQYF. The CDR3 DNA reads TGTGCCAGCAGTGGAGGGACGGGGTTTAGCACAGATACGCAGTATTTT.

This chain links TRBV9 with TRBJ2-2; 10 bases line up with TRBD2. The CDR3 covers 19 residues. V lost 0 bases to trimming and J lost 4 bases; unmatched junction nucleotides: 12. Looked up from germline, CDR1 is SGDLS and CDR2 is YYNGEE. This CDR3 reads CASSVGGVSGGAPTGELFF. CDR3 sequence (DNA): TGTGCCAGCAGCGTAGGAGGGGTGAGCGGGGGGGCCCCCACCGGGGAGCTGTTTTTT.

This chain connects TRBV18 to TRBJ1-5; D remains unclear. CDR1 and CDR2 (germline): KGHSH, LQKENI. CDR3 length: 14 residues. V lost 5 bases and J lost 6, with 14 bases in between. CDR3 bases: TGTGCCAGCTCAGCGATGCCCCCACCTCAGCCCCAGCATTTT. This gives the protein CASSAMPPPQPQHF.

V usage is TRBV5-5 and J usage is TRBJ1-5; unclear D gene. This CDR3 region has 14 residues. Germline CDR1 SGHKS, CDR2 YYEKEE (reference sequence). V was pared by 0 bases and J by 0 bases, with 4 bases between. Here the CDR3 reads CASSLAYSNQPQHF. The CDR3 nucleotides read TGTGCCAGCAGCTTGGCCTATAGCAATCAGCCCCAGCATTTT.

The V and J genes are TRBV3-1 (or the pseudogene TRBV3-2) and TRBJ1-2, with D uncertain. Germline loops: CDR1 LGHDT, CDR2 YNNKEL (reference sequence). The germline V and J ends were trimmed by 4 bases and 1 base, with 10 bases remaining between them. CDR3 length: 14 residues. The DNA of the CDR3 is TGTGCCAGCAGCCCCGGTCCGGGTAACTATGGCTACACCTTC. Translated, it gives CASSPGPGNYGYTF.

V usage is TRBV5-4 and J usage is TRBJ1-1; D uncertain. Germline assignment: CDR1 SGHNT and CDR2 YYREEE (reference sequence). V was clipped by 0 bases and J by 7 bases, with 13 bases between them. This CDR3 is built from 14 residues. In nucleotides, the CDR3 is TGTGCCAGCAGCTTGGGGAGGGTTTCAAATGAAGCTTTCTTT. This translates into CASSLGRVSNEAFF.

This chain joins TRBV5-4 and TRBJ2-7; no firm D call. Germline loops: CDR1 SGHNT, CDR2 YYREEE (reference sequence). Trimming stripped 0 bases from V and 4 bases from J, with 11 bases between. There are 14 residues in the CDR3. CDR3 in amino acids: CASSLGGFGYEQYF. Written as DNA, the CDR3 is TGTGCCAGCAGCTTGGGCGGTTTTGGATACGAGCAGTACTTC.

The J gene is TRBJ2-5, the V gene TRBV6-2 or TRBV6-3; 9 bases agree with TRBD1. Unmatched junction bases numbered 6, after V lost 5 bases and J lost 5 bases. CDR1 is MNHEY and CDR2 is SVGEGT in the germline V gene. The CDR3 runs to 14 residues. This CDR3 reads CASSDPQGAETQYF. The CDR3 DNA is TGTGCCAGCAGTGACCCACAGGGGGCGGAGACCCAGTACTTC.

V and J are TRBV27 and TRBJ2-7, with D perhaps given as TRBD1 or TRBD2 (6 bases each). The CDR3 length is 17 residues. Germline assignment: CDR1 MNHEY and CDR2 SMNVEV (reference sequence). Trimming cost V 5 bases and J 2 bases, with 22 bases left between them. The CDR3 loop is CASSLTLDGGQPYEQYF. In DNA form, the CDR3 reads TGTGCCAGCAGTCTCACCCTGGACGGGGGCCAGCCCTACGAGCAGTACTTC.

This chain uses TRBV6-1 with TRBJ2-4; tentatively, D is TRBD2 (6 bases). CDR1 and CDR2 (germline): MNHNS, SASEGT. This CDR3 has 14 amino acids. Trimming cost V 3 bases and J 5 bases, with 11 bases left between them. CDR3 nucleotide sequence: TGTGCCAGCAGTGATATGGGGGGACAAAACATTCAGTACTTC. Its protein product is CASSDMGGQNIQYF.

The chain joins TRBV6-6 to TRBJ2-1; 7 nucleotides line up with TRBD2. The ends lost 2 bases at V and 2 bases at J; junction bases unmatched: 3. This CDR3 has 15 residues. CDR1 is MNHNY, CDR2 SVGAGI, per germline (reference sequence). CDR3 DNA sequence: TGTGCCAGCAGTTACGAAGCGGGGACCTACAATGAGCAGTTCTTC. Protein product: CASSYEAGTYNEQFF.

The V call is TRBV18, the J call TRBJ1-1, with D unclear. V was pared by 4 bases and J by 8 bases, with 11 bases between. This CDR3 spans 12 amino acids. From germline, CDR1 is KGHSH and CDR2 LQKENI. This CDR3 reads CASSQIQAEAFF. CDR3 bases: TGTGCCAGCTCACAAATCCAAGCGGAAGCTTTCTTT.

V and J are TRBV28 and TRBJ1-2; D perhaps matches TRBD1 (5 bases). The length of the CDR3 is 16 residues. V lost 4 bases and J lost 3, with 18 bases in between. Germline lookup yields CDR1 MDHEN and CDR2 SYDVKM. The CDR3 nucleotides read TGTGCCAGCAGTTCCCTGAAGACGACAGCGGACTATGGCTACACCTTC. It yields the protein CASSSLKTTADYGYTF.

As concerns this clone: Other DNA sequences of this sample code for an identical CDR3. J is TRBJ1-5 and V is TRBV7-2, with D unresolved. Trimming took off 0 bases at V and 2 bases at J, with 5 bases between the two ends. The V gene's germline CDR1 is SGHTA and CDR2 FQGNSA. The CDR3 runs 14 residues. The CDR3 DNA reads as TGTGCCAGCAGCTTAGCCGGAGGCAATCAGCCCCAGCATTTT. Protein: CASSLAGGNQPQHF.